This TCR beta chain derives from a study of shared clonotypes between healthy human individuals. Study results and limitations: Having only a few donors restricted how much genetic and exposure-history diversity was captured.

Naive CD8 cells lacked CD45RO, underwent positive selection for CCR7 and left out terminally differentiated effector memory CD45RA+ cells. Germline CDR1 MGHDK, CDR2 SYGVNS. V was trimmed by 8 bases and J by 2 bases, leaving 15 bases between them. The CDR3 extends over 14 amino acids. Note on this clone: Its antigen is unidentified.

When replicate PCRs were run on sorted subsets, they used approximately 0.2 ug DNA, some 29,000 T cell genomes. Assay: immunoSEQ multiplex PCR; the TCRdb copy retains only in-frame clones and omits some. Here the sample spans around 2,000,000 clones, 93% being singletons. This sequence originates from a man aged 18 to 35 in good health. Some clones in this sample may be carry-over from other donors' samples. This chain links TRBV25-1 with TRBJ2-5; D possibly corresponds to TRBD2 (5 bases). Sequenced material: naive CD8+ T cells from PBMCs. The CDR3 loop reads CASPVRAEQETQYF. The CDR3 nucleotides are TGTGCCAGCCCTGTAAGAGCGGAGCAAGAGACCCAGTACTTC.